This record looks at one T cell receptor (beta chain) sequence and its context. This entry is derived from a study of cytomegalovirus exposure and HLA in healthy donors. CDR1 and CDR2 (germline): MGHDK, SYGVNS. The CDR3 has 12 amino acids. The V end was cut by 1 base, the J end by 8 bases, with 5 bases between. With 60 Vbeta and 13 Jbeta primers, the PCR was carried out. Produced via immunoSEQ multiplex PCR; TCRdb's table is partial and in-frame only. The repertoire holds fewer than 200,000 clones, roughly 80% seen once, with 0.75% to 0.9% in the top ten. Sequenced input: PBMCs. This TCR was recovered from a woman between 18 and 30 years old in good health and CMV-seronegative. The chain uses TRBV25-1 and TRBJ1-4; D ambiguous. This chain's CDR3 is CASSESREKLFF. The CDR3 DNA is TGTGCCAGCAGTGAATCTAGGGAAAAACTGTTTTTT.